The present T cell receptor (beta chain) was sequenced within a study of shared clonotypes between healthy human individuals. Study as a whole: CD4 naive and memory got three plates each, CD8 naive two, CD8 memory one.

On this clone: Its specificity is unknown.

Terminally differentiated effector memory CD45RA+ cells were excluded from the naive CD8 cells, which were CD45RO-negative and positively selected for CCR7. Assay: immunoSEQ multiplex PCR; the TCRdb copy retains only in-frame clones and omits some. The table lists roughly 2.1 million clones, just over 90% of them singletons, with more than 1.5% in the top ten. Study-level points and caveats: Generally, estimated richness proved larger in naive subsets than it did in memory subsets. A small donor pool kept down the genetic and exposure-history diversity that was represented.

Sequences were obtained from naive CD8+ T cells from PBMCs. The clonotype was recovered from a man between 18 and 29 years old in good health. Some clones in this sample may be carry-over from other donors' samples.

In DNA form, the CDR3 reads TGTGCCAGCAGGTCTCCGGGAAGGGCCAAGGCCGGGGAGCTGTTTTTT. Translation gives CASRSPGRAKAGELFF. The chain couples TRBV28 to TRBJ2-2; weak D call: TRBD2 (5 bases). The CDR3 length is 16 residues. Germline CDR1 and CDR2: MDHEN and SYDVKM. V lost 6 bases and J 6 bases, leaving 20 bases between the germline ends.